This TCR beta chain was captured by sequencing in a study of blood T cells in healthy people across ages. The CDR3 has 15 residues. Trimming cost V 5 bases and J 5 bases; bases outside gene matches: 8. Only one count was recorded for this clonotype. The use of a sample-barcoded 5' primer and a J-beta primer mix characterized a second PCR of about 7 to 12 cycles. TCRdb re-derived calls from the 5' RACE reads in MiXCR, one entry per CDR3 protein. This sample has fewer than 750,000 distinct CDR3 sequences, with less than 60% found just once. The sample consisted of blood. The chain employs TRBV12-3 or TRBV12-4 and TRBJ2-1; 8 nucleotides agree with TRBD2. This receptor was identified in a man older than 75 in good health. The CDR3 here is CASSPSGTRNNEQFF. The CDR3 DNA is TGTGCCAGCAGTCCTTCCGGGACTAGGAACAATGAGCAGTTCTTC.